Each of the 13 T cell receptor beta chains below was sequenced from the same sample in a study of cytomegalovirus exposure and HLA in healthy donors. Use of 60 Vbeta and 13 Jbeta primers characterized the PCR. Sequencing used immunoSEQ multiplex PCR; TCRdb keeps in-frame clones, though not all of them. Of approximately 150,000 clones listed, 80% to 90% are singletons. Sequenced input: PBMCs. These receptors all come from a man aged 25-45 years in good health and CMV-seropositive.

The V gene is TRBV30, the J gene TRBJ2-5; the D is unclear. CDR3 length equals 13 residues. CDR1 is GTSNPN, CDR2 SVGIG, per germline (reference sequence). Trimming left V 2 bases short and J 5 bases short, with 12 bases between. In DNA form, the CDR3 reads TGTGCCTGGAGTAGTACGGGTCCCGAGACCCAGTACTTC. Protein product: CAWSSTGPETQYF. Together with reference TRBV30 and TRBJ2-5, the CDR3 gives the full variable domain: SQTIHQWPATLVQPVGSPLSLECTVEGTSNPNLYWYRQAAGRGLQLLFYSVGIGQISSEVPQNLSASRPQDRQFILSSKKLLLSDSGFYLCAWSSTGPETQYFGPGTRLLVL.

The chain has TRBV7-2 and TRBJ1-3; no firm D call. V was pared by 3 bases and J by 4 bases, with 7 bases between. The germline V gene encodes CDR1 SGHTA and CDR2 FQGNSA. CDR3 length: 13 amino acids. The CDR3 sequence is CASSLAVGNTIYF. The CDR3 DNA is TGTGCCAGCAGCTTGGCGGTCGGAAACACCATATATTTT.

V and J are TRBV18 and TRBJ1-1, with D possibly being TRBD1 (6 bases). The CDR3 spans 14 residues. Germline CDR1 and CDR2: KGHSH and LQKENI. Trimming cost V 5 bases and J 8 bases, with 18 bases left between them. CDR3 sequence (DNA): TGTGCCAGCTCATCCGCAGCTGGCAGGGGAGAAGCTTTCTTT. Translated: CASSSAAGRGEAFF.

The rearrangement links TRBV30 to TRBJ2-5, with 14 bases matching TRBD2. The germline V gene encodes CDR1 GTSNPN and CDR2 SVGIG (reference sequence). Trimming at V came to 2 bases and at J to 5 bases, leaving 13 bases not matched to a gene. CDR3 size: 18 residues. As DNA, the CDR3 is TGTGCCTGGAGTCCCCCCGAGACTAGCGGGAGGGCCGGGGAGACCCAGTACTTC. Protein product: CAWSPPETSGRAGETQYF.

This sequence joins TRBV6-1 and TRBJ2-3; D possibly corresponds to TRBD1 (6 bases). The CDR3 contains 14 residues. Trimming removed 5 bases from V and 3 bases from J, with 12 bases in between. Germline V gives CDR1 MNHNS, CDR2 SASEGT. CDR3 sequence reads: CASSSTGLTDTQYF. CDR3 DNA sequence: TGTGCCAGCAGTTCCACAGGGTTGACAGATACGCAGTATTTT.

The CDR3 loop reads CASSPSISGRTGELFF. CDR3 coding DNA: TGTGCCAGCAGCCCGTCGATAAGCGGGAGAACCGGGGAGCTGTTTTTT. This chain connects TRBV7-9 to TRBJ2-2; 8 nucleotides agree with TRBD2. V shed 5 bases and J 5 bases; nucleotides not matched to a gene: 10. The CDR3 totals 16 residues. Germline V gene sequence: CDR1 SEHNR, CDR2 FQNEAQ (reference sequence).

CDR3 residues: CASSEGRGTGGSTDTQYF. CDR3 DNA: TGTGCCAGCAGTGAGGGCCGGGGGACGGGGGGGAGCACAGATACGCAGTATTTT. The chain has TRBV2 and TRBJ2-3; 8 bases are shared with TRBD2. V shed 3 bases, J shed 0 bases, and the junction held 11 bases outside the gene matches. The CDR3 is made up of 18 amino acids. The germline V gene encodes CDR1 SNHLY and CDR2 FYNNEI. The full variable domain, in which reference TRBV2 and TRBJ2-3 provide the parts outside the CDR3, is EPEVTQTPSHQVTQMGQEVILRCVPISNHLYFYWYRQILGQKVEFLVSFYNNEISEKSEIFDDQFSVERPDGSNFTLKIRSTKLEDSAMYFCASSEGRGTGGSTDTQYFGPGTRLTVL.

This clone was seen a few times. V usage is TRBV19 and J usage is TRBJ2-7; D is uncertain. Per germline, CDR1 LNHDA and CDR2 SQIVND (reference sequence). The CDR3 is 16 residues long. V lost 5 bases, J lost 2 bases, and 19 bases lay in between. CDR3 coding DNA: TGTGCCAGTAGTGCCCCCGACGCCAGGTCCACCTACGAGCAGTACTTC. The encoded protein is CASSAPDARSTYEQYF. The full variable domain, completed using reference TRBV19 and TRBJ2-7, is DGGITQSPKYLFRKEGQNVTLSCEQNLNHDAMYWYRQDPGQGLRLIYYSQIVNDFQKGDIAEGYSVSREKKESFPLTVTSAQKNPTAFYLCASSAPDARSTYEQYFGPGTRLTVT.

CDR3 protein: CASSSTGGWYGYTF. In nucleotides, the CDR3 is TGTGCCAGCAGTTCGACAGGGGGCTGGTATGGCTACACCTTC. The chain employs TRBV28 and TRBJ1-2, with 10 bases fitting TRBD1. Germline lookup yields CDR1 MDHEN and CDR2 SYDVKM. The CDR3 loop spans 14 amino acids. J lost 5 bases, V lost 4 bases, and 4 bases had no gene match.

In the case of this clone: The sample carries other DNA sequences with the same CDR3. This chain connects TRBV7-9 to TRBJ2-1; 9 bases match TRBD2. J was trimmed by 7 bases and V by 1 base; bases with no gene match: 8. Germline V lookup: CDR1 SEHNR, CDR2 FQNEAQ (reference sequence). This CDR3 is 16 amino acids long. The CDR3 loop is CASSLVGGRAGNEQFF. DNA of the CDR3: TGTGCCAGCAGCTTAGTAGGCGGGAGGGCCGGGAATGAGCAGTTCTTC.

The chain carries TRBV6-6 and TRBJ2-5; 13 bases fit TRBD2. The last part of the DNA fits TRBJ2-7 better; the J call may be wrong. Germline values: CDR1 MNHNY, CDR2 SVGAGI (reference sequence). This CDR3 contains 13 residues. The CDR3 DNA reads TGTGCCAGCAGACTAGCGGGAGGGGCCGAGCAGTACTTC. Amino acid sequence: CASRLAGGAEQYF.

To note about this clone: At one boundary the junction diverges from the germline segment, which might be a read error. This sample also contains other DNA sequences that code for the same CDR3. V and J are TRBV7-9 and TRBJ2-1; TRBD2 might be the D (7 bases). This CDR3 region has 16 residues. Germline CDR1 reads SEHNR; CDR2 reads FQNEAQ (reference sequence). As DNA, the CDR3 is TGCGCCAGCAGCTTAGGTGGGAGGGGGAATCGCAATGAGCAGTTCTTC. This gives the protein CASSLGGRGNRNEQFF.

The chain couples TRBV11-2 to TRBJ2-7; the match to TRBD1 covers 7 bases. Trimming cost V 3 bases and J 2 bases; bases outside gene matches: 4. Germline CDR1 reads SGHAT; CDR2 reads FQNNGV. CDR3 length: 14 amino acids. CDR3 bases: TGTGCCAGCAGCTTGTCGGGACAGCCCTACGAGCAGTACTTC. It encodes CASSLSGQPYEQYF.